The clone carrying this TCR beta chain was counted a single time. Its target is not known. Produced via immunoSEQ multiplex PCR; TCRdb's table is partial and in-frame only. The sample records over 10,000 clones, roughly 78% being singletons. Specified time point: neoterminal ileum biopsy at postoperative endoscopy, about 6 months after surgery. These data are taken from a study of T cell repertoires in ileal Crohn's disease. Findings of the study overall: Active smokers at surgery had more clonal expansions than non-smokers.

This TCR derives from an adult with Crohn's disease. The sequenced material came from ileal tissue.

CDR3: CASSIGTGEDTQYF. The CDR3 region has the DNA TGTGCCAGTAGTATCGGGACAGGGGAGGATACGCAGTATTTT. The chain uses TRBV19 and TRBJ2-3; 10 bases agree with TRBD1. V lost 3 bases to trimming and J lost 6 bases; unmatched junction nucleotides: 3. The germline V gene encodes CDR1 LNHDA and CDR2 SQIVND (reference sequence). CDR3 length: 14 amino acids.